This T cell receptor beta chain was observed in a study of cytomegalovirus exposure and HLA in healthy donors. Whole-study findings and limits: Later on, analysis showed that most CMV-associated TCR beta chains appeared to be HLA-restricted.

Germline CDR1 reads ENHRY; CDR2 reads SYGVKD. The CDR3 is 14 residues long. J was trimmed by 0 bases and V by 6 bases; bases with no gene match: 2. This clone was observed at least ten times. Its cognate antigen is unknown. The PCR had 60 Vbeta and 13 Jbeta primers. TCRdb's copy holds only in-frame clones and misses some; the assay was immunoSEQ multiplex PCR. The table shows roughly 200,000 clones, with approximately 78% occurring only once. The TCR originated in a woman aged 18-29 years in good health and CMV-seronegative. Sequencing was carried out using PBMCs. This chain connects TRBV10-3 to TRBJ1-3, with 7 bases matching TRBD1. Written as DNA, the CDR3 is TGTGCCATCAGGCGGGACAGCTCTGGAAACACCATATATTTT. Its protein is CAIRRDSSGNTIYF.